The 28 T cell receptor beta chains below were found in one sample sequenced in a study of blood T cells in healthy people across ages. Sample-barcoded 5' priming and a J-beta primer mix drove a second PCR of about 6 to 11 cycles. TCRdb reprocessed the 5' RACE reads via MiXCR and lists one record per CDR3 protein. In the table there are about 770,000 distinct CDR3 sequences, around 43% of which are singletons. The sample was blood. Receptors were obtained from a man aged 60-69 years in good health.

This clonotype showed up just a few times. The chain carries TRBV12-3 or TRBV12-4 and TRBJ2-1; the match to TRBD2 covers 14 bases. The CDR3 covers 17 residues. V lost 3 bases to trimming and J lost 4 bases; unmatched junction nucleotides: 5. This CDR3 reads CASSFWTSGGRYNEQFF. In DNA, the CDR3 is TGTGCCAGCAGTTTTTGGACTAGCGGGGGGCGATACAATGAGCAGTTCTTC.

This clonotype appeared a few times. The chain uses TRBV18 and TRBJ2-7, with 10 bases aligning to TRBD1. V lost 3 bases, J lost 3 bases, and 11 bases stayed unmatched. The CDR3 loop spans 17 amino acids. Germline assignment: CDR1 KGHSH and CDR2 LQKENI. The CDR3 loop is CASSPPPGQGPYYEQYF. CDR3 sequence (DNA): TGTGCCAGCTCACCTCCACCGGGACAGGGGCCCTACTACGAGCAGTACTTC.

The rearrangement uses TRBV10-3 and TRBJ2-4; unclear D gene. The end of the DNA is better explained by TRBJ2-5, so the J call may be wrong. Germline V gene sequence: CDR1 ENHRY, CDR2 SYGVKD. The CDR3 length is 15 residues. In nucleotides, the CDR3 is TGTGCCATCAGTGAGTCGGTGAGCTTCTCGGAGACCCAGTACTTC. It yields the protein CAISESVSFSETQYF.

This chain joins TRBV20-1 and TRBJ2-1; TRBD2 aligns across 10 bases. Losses at the gene ends were 4 bases for V and 2 bases for J; bases not matched to a gene: 2. The CDR3 covers 14 residues. The germline V gene encodes CDR1 DFQATT and CDR2 SNEGSKA (reference sequence). The CDR3 loop reads CSAKSGGAYNEQFF. CDR3 nucleotide sequence: TGCAGTGCTAAGAGCGGGGGGGCCTACAATGAGCAGTTCTTC.

This chain links TRBV7-9 with TRBJ1-2; D is undetermined. Germline lookup yields CDR1 SEHNR and CDR2 FQNEAQ (reference sequence). V was clipped by 1 base and J by 1 base, with 10 bases between them. The CDR3 totals 15 residues. CDR3 DNA sequence: TGTGCCAGCAGCTTAGGGCGGGGAGTTAACTATGGCTACACCTTC. The encoded protein is CASSLGRGVNYGYTF.

This clonotype was counted only a few times. The V call is TRBV20-1, the J call TRBJ2-4; 8 bases are a match to TRBD1. Germline CDR1 is DFQATT and CDR2 is SNEGSKA (reference sequence). There are 14 residues in the CDR3. The V segment lost 5 bases and the J segment 6 bases; nucleotides outside the gene matches: 9. CDR3 loop: CSADPGQVGNIQYF. The CDR3 region has the DNA TGCAGTGCTGACCCGGGACAGGTTGGAAACATTCAGTACTTC.

As concerns this clonotype: One end of the junction does not line up with germline, which may come from a read error. This chain links TRBV12-3 or TRBV12-4 with TRBJ2-7; TRBD1 is a possible D gene (5 bases). The CDR3 runs 15 residues. The CDR3 nucleotides are TGTGCCAGCAGCCCCCAGGGTCCGGGCTCCTCCGAGCAGTACTTC. Amino acid sequence: CASSPQGPGSSEQYF.

The V gene is TRBV14, the J gene TRBJ1-2; D call uncertain. Germline lookup yields CDR1 SGHDN and CDR2 FVKESK. This CDR3 has 13 residues. V was pared by 3 bases and J by 7 bases, with 12 bases between. The CDR3 bases are TGTGCCAGCAGCCAGGTGGCAGAGATTGGCTACACCTTC. Protein product: CASSQVAEIGYTF. Filled out from reference TRBV14 and TRBJ1-2, the complete variable domain reads EAGVTQFPSHSVIEKGQTVTLRCDPISGHDNLYWYRRVMGKEIKFLLHFVKESKQDESGMPNNRFLAERTGGTYSTLKVQPAELEDSGVYFCASSQVAEIGYTFGSGTRLTVV.

V is TRBV16 and J is TRBJ1-6; D uncertain. CDR1 is KGHSY and CDR2 is FQNENV in the germline V gene. V lost 4 bases to trimming and J lost 14 bases, with 15 bases between them. The CDR3 extends over 13 amino acids. This CDR3 is CASSPKTNSALHF. CDR3 nucleotides: TGTGCCAGCAGCCCTAAGACCAATTCGGCCCTCCACTTT.

The chain employs TRBV9 and TRBJ2-1; 11 nucleotides align to TRBD2. Germline V lookup: CDR1 SGDLS, CDR2 YYNGEE. This CDR3 contains 17 residues. The J segment lost 7 bases and the V segment lost 4 bases, leaving 13 bases of the junction unmatched. CDR3 nucleotide sequence: TGTGCCAGCAGCCCCCCTATAGCGGGGGGGCGCGGAAATGAGCAGTTCTTC. Amino acids: CASSPPIAGGRGNEQFF.

V usage is TRBV2 and J usage is TRBJ1-6, with 9 bases lining up with TRBD1. Unmatched junction bases numbered 7, after V lost 6 bases and J lost 10 bases. CDR3 length: 14 residues. The germline CDR1 and CDR2 sequences are SNHLY and FYNNEI. The CDR3 protein is CASSGQGLGSPLHF. The CDR3 region has the DNA TGTGCCAGCAGCGGACAGGGGTTGGGGTCACCCCTCCACTTT. The complete variable domain, with remaining parts taken from reference TRBV2 and TRBJ1-6, reads EPEVTQTPSHQVTQMGQEVILRCVPISNHLYFYWYRQILGQKVEFLVSFYNNEISEKSEIFDDQFSVERPDGSNFTLKIRSTKLEDSAMYFCASSGQGLGSPLHFGNGTRLTVT.

Details on this clonotype: Germline is not matched at one junction end, which may reflect a read error. The V gene is TRBV4-1, the J gene TRBJ2-3, with 11 bases fitting TRBD2. In germline, CDR1 is MGHRA, CDR2 YSYEKL. The CDR3 is 16 amino acids. DNA of the CDR3: TGCGCCAGCAGCCCACCTAGCGGGGGGTTAGCAGACACGCAGTATTTT. Encoded protein: CASSPPSGGLADTQYF.

This clonotype has a count of ten or more. The chain joins TRBV7-2 to TRBJ2-4; D perhaps matches TRBD2 (6 bases). The CDR3 has 18 residues. The V gene's germline CDR1 is SGHTA and CDR2 FQGNSA. Trimming stripped 2 bases from V and 8 bases from J, with 25 bases between. Here the CDR3 DNA reads TGTGCCAGCAGCTTAAGGAGGGCGCGGGGCAAGAGTGCGGACATTCAGTACTTC. It is translated as CASSLRRARGKSADIQYF.

The chain combines TRBV18 with TRBJ1-5, with D hard to call. Trimming removed 6 bases from V and 9 bases from J, with 15 bases in between. The germline V gene encodes CDR1 KGHSH and CDR2 LQKENI. The CDR3 extends over 13 amino acids. CDR3 sequence reads: CASSPDTFAPQHF. The CDR3 coding sequence is TGTGCCAGCTCCCCAGACACATTCGCGCCCCAGCATTTT.

There are many counts of this clonotype. The chain couples TRBV25-1 to TRBJ2-7; D gene ambiguous. The V end lost 5 bases, the J end lost 3 bases, and 14 bases lay between the germline ends. The germline CDR1 and CDR2 sequences are MGHDK and SYGVNS. The CDR3 spans 14 residues. CDR3 in DNA: TGTGCCAGCAGTCACTCGACCAGAAACTACGAGCAGTACTTC. Its protein product is CASSHSTRNYEQYF.

J is TRBJ1-3 and V is TRBV20-1; TRBD1 might be the D (6 bases). The ends were cut back, 0 bases at V and 1 base at J, with 10 bases in the middle. Germline CDR1 is DFQATT and CDR2 is SNEGSKA (reference sequence). The CDR3 has 15 amino acids. This chain's CDR3 is CSARDLQGSGNTIYF. CDR3 nucleotide sequence: TGCAGTGCTAGAGATCTACAGGGATCTGGAAACACCATATATTTT.

The chain is built from TRBV5-8 and TRBJ2-3; D possibly corresponds to TRBD2 (5 bases). Looked up from germline, CDR1 is SGHTS and CDR2 is YDEGEE. The length of the CDR3 is 12 residues. V lost 4 bases to trimming and J lost 8 bases, with 11 bases between them. In nucleotides, the CDR3 is TGTGCCAGCAGCCCGGGGATGGGTACGCAGTATTTT. This codes for CASSPGMGTQYF. Looking up the rest from reference TRBV5-8 and TRBJ2-3 gives the full variable domain: EAGVTQSPTHLIKTRGQQATLRCSPISGHTSVYWYQQALGLGLQFLLWYDEGEERNRGNFPPRFSGRQFPNYSSELNVNALELEDSALYLCASSPGMGTQYFGPGTRLTVL.

This clonotype was seen ten or more times. J is TRBJ2-5 and V is TRBV7-9, with D perhaps TRBD1 (6 bases). Germline CDR1 is SEHNR and CDR2 is FQNEAQ (reference sequence). The CDR3 sequence is 17 residues long. Trimming removed 2 bases at V and 2 bases at J, with 18 bases between. In DNA form, the CDR3 reads TGTGCCAGCAGCTTAAAAGAAGGCAGGGGCCTTCAAGAGACCCAGTACTTC. Translated, it gives CASSLKEGRGLQETQYF.

This clonotype turned up a few times. This chain uses TRBV6-1 with TRBJ1-2; 8 positions match TRBD1. CDR1 and CDR2 (germline): MNHNS, SASEGT. This CDR3 comprises 13 residues. The ends lost 6 bases at V and 6 bases at J; junction bases unmatched: 6. CDR3 sequence: CASRDRQGHGYTF. The CDR3, as DNA: TGTGCCAGCAGGGACAGACAGGGGCATGGCTACACCTTC.

The sample holds a few counts of this clonotype. This chain's CDR3 is CASSLLRLAGGTNEQFF. The DNA of the CDR3 is TGTGCCAGCAGCCTTCTCAGACTAGCGGGGGGGACCAATGAGCAGTTCTTC. This chain connects TRBV14 to TRBJ2-1; 14 bases agree with TRBD2. Germline loops: CDR1 SGHDN, CDR2 FVKESK. V gave up 4 bases and J gave up 6 bases; unmatched junction bases: 8. The CDR3 loop spans 17 amino acids.

V usage is TRBV5-1 and J usage is TRBJ2-7; 8 bases fit TRBD2. The tail of the sequence fits TRBJ2-5 better, so the J call may be wrong. This CDR3 is built from 17 residues. The germline V gene has CDR1 SGHRS and CDR2 YFSETQ. The CDR3 DNA follows: TGCGCCAGCAGCACCGGACGAGCGGGGTTCGGGAGGGGGACCCAGTACTTC. Residues: CASSTGRAGFGRGTQYF.

The chain is built from TRBV6-6 and TRBJ1-4; D unclear. V was pared by 10 bases and J by 4 bases, with 10 bases between. The CDR3 loop spans 12 amino acids. Germline V gives CDR1 MNHNY, CDR2 SVGAGI (reference sequence). CDR3 DNA: TGTGCCACGGGCAATTATAATGAAAAACTGTTTTTT. Protein product: CATGNYNEKLFF.

This clonotype came up many times. The gene calls are TRBV10-3 and TRBJ2-1; D is undetermined. Germline V gene data show CDR1 as ENHRY and CDR2 as SYGVKD. The CDR3 extends over 11 amino acids. V lost 0 bases and J 7 bases, leaving 1 base between the germline ends. The CDR3 region has the DNA TGTGCCATCAGTGAGTCGAATGAGCAGTTCTTC. Its translation is CAISESNEQFF.

There are a few counts of this clonotype. This chain joins TRBV29-1 and TRBJ1-1; 7 positions match TRBD1. V dropped 4 bases and J dropped 4; count of bases not matched to a gene: 12. This CDR3 has 15 residues. Germline loops: CDR1 SQVTM, CDR2 ANQGSEA. The CDR3 DNA reads TGCAGCGTTGGGGAGATAGACAGGGCCGGCACTGAAGCTTTCTTT. Translated, it gives CSVGEIDRAGTEAFF.

This clonotype was seen only once. The chain uses TRBV5-6 and TRBJ2-1; 11 bases fit TRBD1. Losses at the gene ends were 4 bases for V and 8 bases for J; bases not matched to a gene: 8. From germline, CDR1 is SGHDT and CDR2 YYEEEE. The length of the CDR3 is 15 residues. The chain's CDR3 is CASSGRDRGWYEQFF. CDR3 sequence (DNA): TGTGCCAGCAGCGGCCGGGACAGGGGGTGGTATGAGCAGTTCTTC.

This clonotype occurred a few times. The V gene is TRBV25-1, the J gene TRBJ1-4, with D unresolved. This CDR3 contains 15 residues. V was clipped by 1 base and J by 10 bases, with 16 bases between them. Germline V lookup: CDR1 MGHDK, CDR2 SYGVNS. CDR3 residues: CASSESAGQSGKLFF. DNA of the CDR3: TGTGCCAGCAGTGAATCGGCAGGCCAAAGCGGAAAACTGTTTTTT. The variable domain in full, with the rest retrieved from reference TRBV25-1 and TRBJ1-4, is EADIYQTPRYLVIGTGKKITLECSQTMGHDKMYWYQQDPGMELHLIHYSYGVNSTEKGDLSSESTVSRIRTEHFPLTLESARPSHTSQYLCASSESAGQSGKLFFGSGTQLSVL.

V usage is TRBV3-1 and J usage is TRBJ2-1; no clear D. The CDR3 length is 14 residues. V lost 0 bases to trimming and J lost 0 bases, with 3 bases between them. Germline V gene lookup returns CDR1 LGHDT and CDR2 YNNKEL (reference sequence). Here the CDR3 DNA reads TGTGCCAGCAGCCAAGAGATCTCCTACAATGAGCAGTTCTTC. As protein: CASSQEISYNEQFF.

This chain uses TRBV5-1 with TRBJ2-5; 9 bases are shared with TRBD2. This CDR3 contains 17 residues. Germline V gene lookup returns CDR1 SGHRS and CDR2 YFSETQ. The trim removed 4 bases at V and 1 base at J, leaving 11 bases unmatched. CDR3 bases: TGCGCCAGCAGCAAGGGACGAGCGGGGGGCCTCCAAGAGACCCAGTACTTC. Translation gives CASSKGRAGGLQETQYF.